This T cell receptor beta chain was retrieved from a study of spatial heterogeneity in lung cancer. The overall study: PBMC samples from follow-up, where available, were sequenced a median of roughly 2 years after resection. The study observed each unique TCR and UMI combination more than ten times on average in raw reads.

J was trimmed by 7 bases and V by 3 bases; bases with no gene match: 4. The CDR3 extends over 13 amino acids. A note on this clonotype: In a library made to pick up alpha chains, this beta chain is a stray read with a size that means little.

TCRdb reanalysed the 5' RACE reads using MiXCR and keeps one entry per CDR3 protein. The table has about 1,400 distinct CDR3 sequences, roughly three fifths seen once. Indicated time point: blood at routine non-recurrence follow-up after resection. No cells were sorted before sequencing. The whole RNA sequenced was extracted from tumor, nontumor lung or frozen PBMC. The sequence derives from a female donor with early-stage non-small cell lung cancer. This chain joins TRBV12-3 or TRBV12-4 and TRBJ2-7, with TRBD1 identical over 9 bases. Sequenced material: PBMCs, taken at follow-up. The CDR3 nucleotides are TGTGCCAGCAGTTTTGGGACAGGGCGTGAGCAGTACTTC. Amino acids: CASSFGTGREQYF.